A selection of T cell receptor beta chains follows, all from one sample in a study of blood T cell repertoires in COVID-19. Profiling relied on immunoSEQ multiplex PCR, and the TCRdb table lists in-frame clones only, not all of them. Of about 67,000 clones in the sample, approximately 87% were seen once. The sequenced sample consisted of peripheral blood. The receptors come from a man aged 50-60 years with active COVID-19. The conserved cysteine and the conserved F or W are not part of the CDR3 here.

j_call: TRBJ2-7; v_call: TRBV13; cdr3_aa: ASSLGQGITEQY
j_call: TRBJ2-7; v_call: TRBV6-5; cdr3_aa: ASSYGTGASEQY
j_call: TRBJ1-1; v_call: TRBV5-8; cdr3_aa: ASSLFLGQGRTEAF
j_call: TRBJ2-7; v_call: TRBV24-1; cdr3_aa: ATSDSLDRDEQY
j_call: TRBJ1-2; v_call: TRBV12-5; cdr3_aa: ASGTGTAYGYT
j_call: TRBJ1-1; v_call: TRBV5-8; cdr3_aa: ASSSGGSQAF
j_call: TRBJ2-2; v_call: TRBV6-5; cdr3_aa: ATVLDRSFTGELF
j_call: TRBJ2-3; v_call: TRBV15; cdr3_aa: ATRTGSTDTQY
j_call: TRBJ1-2; v_call: TRBV19; cdr3_aa: ASSIRVNYGYT
j_call: TRBJ2-5; v_call: TRBV27; cdr3_aa: ASSLAGAGSETQY
j_call: TRBJ2-1; v_call: TRBV4-3; cdr3_aa: ASSQETEISYNEQF
j_call: TRBJ2-2; v_call: TRBV11-3; cdr3_aa: ASSSWTSGNTGELF
j_call: TRBJ1-5; v_call: TRBV28; cdr3_aa: ASSRSLGGGGQPQH
j_call: TRBJ2-5; v_call: TRBV9; cdr3_aa: ASSPRGAAQETQY
j_call: TRBJ2-3; v_call: TRBV5-1; cdr3_aa: ASSLGGSGSTDTQY
j_call: TRBJ1-1; v_call: TRBV29-1; cdr3_aa: SVLGDGGSEAF
j_call: TRBJ1-5; v_call: TRBV7-9; cdr3_aa: ASSFPGSNQPQH
j_call: TRBJ1-5; v_call: TRBV30; cdr3_aa: AWSPSRVRNSDQPQH
j_call: TRBJ1-1; v_call: TRBV11-3; cdr3_aa: ASSKGGGQNTEAF
j_call: TRBJ2-1; v_call: TRBV4-2; cdr3_aa: ASSQDLASRYNEQF
j_call: TRBJ2-7; v_call: TRBV7-9; cdr3_aa: ASSSPPGQGAAYEQY
j_call: TRBJ2-6; v_call: TRBV7-9; cdr3_aa: ASSPGQGGLSGANVLT